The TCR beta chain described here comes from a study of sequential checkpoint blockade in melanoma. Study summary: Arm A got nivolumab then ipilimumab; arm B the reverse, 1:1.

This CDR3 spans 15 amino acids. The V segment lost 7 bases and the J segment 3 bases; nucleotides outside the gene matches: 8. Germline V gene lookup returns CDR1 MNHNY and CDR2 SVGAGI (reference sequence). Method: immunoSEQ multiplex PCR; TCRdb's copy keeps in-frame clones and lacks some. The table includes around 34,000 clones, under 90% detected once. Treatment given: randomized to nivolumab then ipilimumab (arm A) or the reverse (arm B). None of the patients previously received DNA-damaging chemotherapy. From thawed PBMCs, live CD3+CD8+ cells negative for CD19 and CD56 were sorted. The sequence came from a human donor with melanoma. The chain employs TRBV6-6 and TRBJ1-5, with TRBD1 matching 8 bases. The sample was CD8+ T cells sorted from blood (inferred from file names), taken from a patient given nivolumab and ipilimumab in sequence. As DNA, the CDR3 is TGTGCCAGCACAAACAGGGGGGGATCCAATCAGCCCCAGCATTTT. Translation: CASTNRGGSNQPQHF.